The entry below gives a single TCR beta chain sequence along with its context. CD45RO negativity and positive selection for CCR7 defined naive CD8 cells, a population that excluded terminally differentiated effector memory CD45RA+ cells. The entry originates in a study of shared clonotypes between healthy human individuals. V gave up 4 bases and J gave up 4 bases, with 14 bases separating them. From germline, CDR1 is SNHLY and CDR2 FYNNEI. There are 14 residues in the CDR3. TCRdb's copy holds only in-frame clones and misses some; the assay was immunoSEQ multiplex PCR. Of about 2 million clones listed, approximately 95% are singletons.

This TCR was recovered from a man aged 18 to 30 in good health. The V gene is TRBV2, the J gene TRBJ2-7; possibly TRBD1 for D (5 bases). The sequenced material came from naive CD8+ T cells sorted from blood. The CDR3 region is CASSVAPSGYEQYF. In DNA form, the CDR3 reads TGTGCCAGCAGTGTAGCCCCCTCAGGGTACGAGCAGTACTTC.